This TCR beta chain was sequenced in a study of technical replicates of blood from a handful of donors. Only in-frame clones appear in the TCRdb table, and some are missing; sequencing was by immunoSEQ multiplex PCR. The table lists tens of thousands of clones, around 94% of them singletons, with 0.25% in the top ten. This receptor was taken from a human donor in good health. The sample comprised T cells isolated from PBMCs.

The CDR3 nucleotides are TGTGCCAGCAGTTCAATACCGGGACAGGGGGGCATGGCGTGGGGCTACACCTTC. Translated, it gives CASSSIPGQGGMAWGYTF. This chain connects TRBV27 to TRBJ1-2; 11 bases line up with TRBD1. Germline CDR1 MNHEY, CDR2 SMNVEV (reference sequence). The V and J ends lost 4 bases and 8 bases, in that order; junction bases with no gene match: 18. The CDR3 has 18 residues.